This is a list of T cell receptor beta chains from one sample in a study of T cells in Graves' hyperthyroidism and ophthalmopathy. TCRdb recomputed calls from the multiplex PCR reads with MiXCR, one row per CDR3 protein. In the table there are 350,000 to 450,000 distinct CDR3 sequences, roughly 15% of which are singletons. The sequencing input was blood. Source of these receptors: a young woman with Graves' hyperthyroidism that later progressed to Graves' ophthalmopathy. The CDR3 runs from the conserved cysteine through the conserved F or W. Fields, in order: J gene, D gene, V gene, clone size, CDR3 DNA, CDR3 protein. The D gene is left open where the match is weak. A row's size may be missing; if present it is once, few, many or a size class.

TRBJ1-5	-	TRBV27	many	TGTGCCAGCAGGTCTTCAGGTTATCAGCCCCAGCATTTT	CASRSSGYQPQHF
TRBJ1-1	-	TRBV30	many	TGTGCCTACGGAAGGGGGATGAGCACTGAAGCTTTCTTT	CAYGRGMSTEAFF
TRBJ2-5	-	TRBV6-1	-	TGTGCCAGCCTCGGCAAGCTAGCGCACAAAGAGACCCAGTACTTC	CASLGKLAHKETQYF
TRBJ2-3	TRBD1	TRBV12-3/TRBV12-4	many	TGTGCCAGCAGTCCGGGGACAGGGGGTACGGATACGCAGTATTTT	CASSPGTGGTDTQYF
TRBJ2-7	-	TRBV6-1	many	TGTGCCAGCAGTGAATTTTTTTGGGGGAGCTCCTACGAGCAGTACTTC	CASSEFFWGSSYEQYF
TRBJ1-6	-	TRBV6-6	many	TGTGCCAGCAGTTACTCAGGGAAAAAAGATTCACCCCTCCACTTT	CASSYSGKKDSPLHF
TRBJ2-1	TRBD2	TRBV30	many	TGTGCCTGGACACCGGGAGCGGGAGGAACTTACAATGAGCAGTTCTTC	CAWTPGAGGTYNEQFF
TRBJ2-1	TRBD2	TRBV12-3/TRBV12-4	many	TGTGCCAGCAGTCTTTTGGGGACTAGCGAATCCTACAATGAGCAGTTCTTC	CASSLLGTSESYNEQFF
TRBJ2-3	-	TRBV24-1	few	TGTGCCACCAGTGATTCCGGGACTGACTCAGATACGCAGTATTTT	CATSDSGTDSDTQYF
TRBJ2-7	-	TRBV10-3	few	TGTGCCATCAGTGAGTCACTGGTAGAGCAGTACTTC	CAISESLVEQYF
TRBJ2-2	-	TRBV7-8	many	TGTGCCAGCAGCCGTAATTATCTGGCAGACGTTACCGGGGAGCTGTTTTTT	CASSRNYLADVTGELFF